The 32 T cell receptor beta chains below come from one sample, sequenced in a study of T-cell reconstitution after alpha-beta-depleted transplantation in children. The library targeted TCRbeta and was prepared with unique molecular identifiers. TCRdb recomputed calls from the PCR reads with MiXCR, one row per CDR3 protein. The table shows around 960,000 distinct CDR3 sequences, with roughly 31% occurring only once. This specimen was PBMCs, mostly from graft donor cells, taken 360 days after TCRalphabeta/CD19-depleted stem cell transplant. All receptors come from a boy under two years old who had a stem cell transplant for SCID, so the T cells may come from the graft donor.

This clonotype was observed a single time. The chain has TRBV6-5 and TRBJ1-5; D not resolved. V was trimmed by 0 bases and J by 0 bases, leaving 9 bases between them. The CDR3 runs 16 residues. Germline CDR1 reads MNHEY; CDR2 reads SVGAGI. The CDR3 here is CASSYSMGNSNQPQHF. CDR3 sequence (DNA): TGTGCCAGCAGTTACTCAATGGGAAATAGCAATCAGCCCCAGCATTTT.

The J gene is TRBJ2-3, the V gene TRBV10-3; 7 bases line up with TRBD2. V was clipped by 6 bases and J by 2 bases; unmatched bases: 14. CDR1 is ENHRY, CDR2 SYGVKD, per germline. The CDR3 totals 17 residues. CDR3 sequence reads: CAIRGMGGLETTDTQYF. The CDR3 nucleotides are TGTGCCATCAGGGGGATGGGGGGGTTAGAAACCACAGATACGCAGTATTTT.

The chain joins TRBV7-2 to TRBJ2-7, with unresolved D. This CDR3 comprises 15 residues. The V and J ends lost 2 bases and 6 bases respectively, with 17 bases between them. Looked up from germline, CDR1 is SGHTA and CDR2 is FQGNSA. CDR3 loop: CASSLNVLPASEQYF. In DNA, the CDR3 is TGTGCCAGCAGCTTAAACGTATTGCCGGCGTCCGAGCAGTACTTC. Based on the CDR3 plus reference TRBV7-2 and TRBJ2-7, the full variable domain is GAGVSQSPSNKVTEKGKDVELRCDPISGHTALYWYRQSLGQGLEFLIYFQGNSAPDKSGLPSDRFSAERTGGSVSTLTIQRTQQEDSAVYLCASSLNVLPASEQYFGPGTRLTVT.

This clonotype was seen a few times. The V gene is TRBV15, the J gene TRBJ2-1; D perhaps matches TRBD2 (7 bases). V was cut by 4 bases and J by 7 bases, with 17 bases left in between. Germline values: CDR1 LNHNV, CDR2 YYDKDF (reference sequence). The CDR3 length is 15 residues. CDR3 sequence: CATSTLGGGRNEQFF. The CDR3 bases are TGTGCCACCAGCACCCTTGGGGGGGGCCGGAATGAGCAGTTCTTC.

This clonotype has just a few counts. V is TRBV29-1 and J is TRBJ2-1, with unresolved D. The CDR3 runs 14 residues. The germline CDR1 and CDR2 sequences are SQVTM and ANQGSEA. V was pared by 0 bases and J by 0 bases, with 6 bases between. CDR3 region: CSVEDTSSYNEQFF. In nucleotides, the CDR3 is TGCAGCGTTGAAGATACCAGCTCCTACAATGAGCAGTTCTTC.

This chain uses TRBV5-5 with TRBJ2-2, with D maybe TRBD1 (6 bases). Germline V gives CDR1 SGHKS, CDR2 YYEKEE (reference sequence). This CDR3 is 16 amino acids long. V lost 4 bases, J lost 0 bases, and 13 bases lay in between. The CDR3 loop is CASSPRQDSNTGELFF. DNA of the CDR3: TGTGCCAGCAGCCCACGACAGGACTCGAACACCGGGGAGCTGTTTTTT.

V and J are TRBV5-1 and TRBJ2-1, with 12 bases aligning to TRBD2. CDR1 SGHRS and CDR2 YFSETQ come from the germline V gene. V dropped 0 bases and J dropped 5; count of bases not matched to a gene: 3. There are 16 residues in the CDR3. This CDR3 is CASSLGGLAGNNEQFF. CDR3 bases: TGCGCCAGCAGCTTGGGAGGACTAGCGGGGAACAATGAGCAGTTCTTC.

The chain carries TRBV20-1 and TRBJ1-5, with TRBD1 identical over 7 bases. The V and J ends lost 5 bases and 4 bases, in that order; junction bases with no gene match: 8. CDR1 is DFQATT, CDR2 SNEGSKA, per germline (reference sequence). The CDR3 spans 14 residues. DNA of the CDR3: TGCAGTGCTGTCCGACAGGGTCTGAATCAGCCCCAGCATTTT. It encodes CSAVRQGLNQPQHF.

This clonotype occurred a few times. V gene TRBV4-3 combines with J gene TRBJ1-1; D gene ambiguous. Germline CDR1 and CDR2: LGHNA and YSLEER. The CDR3 is made up of 15 amino acids. The V end lost 0 bases, the J end lost 3 bases, and 11 bases lay between the germline ends. CDR3 protein: CASSQDHALYTEAFF. The CDR3 DNA reads as TGCGCCAGCAGCCAAGATCATGCGTTGTACACTGAAGCTTTCTTT.

The gene calls are TRBV18 and TRBJ2-2; D is possibly TRBD1 or TRBD2 (5 bases each). CDR1 KGHSH and CDR2 LQKENI come from the germline V gene. CDR3 length: 14 amino acids. V lost 5 bases and J 2 bases, leaving 9 bases between the germline ends. The CDR3 protein is CASSEGPNTGELFF. CDR3 nucleotides: TGTGCCAGCTCAGAGGGACCTAACACCGGGGAGCTGTTTTTT.

The chain carries TRBV5-6 and TRBJ2-1, with 12 bases identical to TRBD2. This CDR3 has 17 residues. Trimming cost V 3 bases and J 4 bases; bases outside gene matches: 8. CDR1 SGHDT and CDR2 YYEEEE come from the germline V gene. The CDR3 sequence is CASSSELAGGLYNEQFF. The DNA for the CDR3 is TGTGCCAGCAGCTCTGAACTAGCGGGGGGCCTATACAATGAGCAGTTCTTC.

This clonotype was detected a few times. J is TRBJ2-1 and V is TRBV10-3; 8 bases are a match to TRBD2. V shed 10 bases and J 0 bases; nucleotides not matched to a gene: 5. This CDR3 region has 14 residues. CDR1 and CDR2 (germline): ENHRY, SYGVKD. The CDR3 region is CATSGGGSYNEQFF. The CDR3 bases are TGTGCCACCAGCGGGGGAGGCTCCTACAATGAGCAGTTCTTC.

This clonotype has more than one count but fewer than ten. The chain recombines TRBV24-1 with TRBJ2-1; 7 bases are shared with TRBD1. V shed 4 bases, J shed 12 bases, and the junction held 11 bases outside the gene matches. The CDR3 is 14 amino acids. In germline, CDR1 is KGHDR, CDR2 SFDVKD. CDR3 region: CATSDPNRTGMQFF. The DNA for the CDR3 is TGTGCCACCAGTGACCCCAATCGGACAGGTATGCAGTTCTTC.

This clonotype has a handful of counts. The chain recombines TRBV20-1 with TRBJ1-4; D not resolved. CDR3 length: 16 amino acids. The germline V and J ends were trimmed by 7 bases and 8 bases, with 26 bases remaining between them. Germline CDR1 is DFQATT and CDR2 is SNEGSKA (reference sequence). In DNA, the CDR3 is TGCAGTGTCAGGAATCGGGAAAAACTGGCGGCCGAAAAACTGTTTTTT. It specifies CSVRNREKLAAEKLFF.

The chain recombines TRBV2 with TRBJ1-4; no firm D call. Germline loops: CDR1 SNHLY, CDR2 FYNNEI. The CDR3 contains 14 residues. Trimming removed 1 base at V and 8 bases at J, with 11 bases between. This CDR3 reads CASSEVPTEEKLFF. For the CDR3, the DNA is TGTGCCAGCAGTGAAGTGCCGACCGAGGAAAAACTGTTTTTT.

The chain uses TRBV20-1 and TRBJ2-6, with D hard to call. Germline CDR1 is DFQATT and CDR2 is SNEGSKA (reference sequence). The CDR3 loop spans 12 amino acids. V lost 4 bases to trimming and J lost 2 bases, with 3 bases between them. The CDR3 sequence: CSATAGANVLTF. In DNA form, the CDR3 reads TGCAGTGCTACGGCTGGGGCCAACGTCCTGACTTTC.

There are a few counts of this clonotype. The gene calls are TRBV11-2 and TRBJ2-1; D is uncertain. From germline, CDR1 is SGHAT and CDR2 FQNNGV. The CDR3 covers 12 residues. V gave up 3 bases and J gave up 10 bases, with 10 bases separating them. The CDR3 sequence is CASSFNSWEQFF. For the CDR3, the DNA is TGTGCCAGCAGCTTCAATAGTTGGGAGCAGTTCTTC.

This clonotype was seen a few times. The chain carries TRBV29-1 and TRBJ2-2, with D perhaps matching TRBD2 (5 bases). V was trimmed by 4 bases and J by 7 bases, leaving 7 bases between them. The CDR3 extends over 11 amino acids. Germline V gene sequence: CDR1 SQVTM, CDR2 ANQGSEA. CDR3 sequence reads: CSVGAGGELFF. The CDR3 coding sequence is TGCAGCGTTGGGGCGGGCGGGGAGCTGTTTTTT.

The CDR3 DNA reads TGTGCCACCAGCAGAGATTTGGCGGGACGTAGCGGCCCTAGCACAGATACGCAGTATTTT. Its protein product is CATSRDLAGRSGPSTDTQYF. V and J are TRBV15 and TRBJ2-3; a possible D gene is TRBD2 (6 bases). The germline CDR1 and CDR2 sequences are LNHNV and YYDKDF (reference sequence). This CDR3 comprises 20 residues. Trimming removed 0 bases at V and 0 bases at J, with 22 bases between.

This clonotype has just a few counts. The chain has TRBV10-3 and TRBJ2-5; 12 bases fit TRBD2. This CDR3 has 16 amino acids. Germline V gene lookup returns CDR1 ENHRY and CDR2 SYGVKD. The ends lost 2 bases at V and 1 base at J; junction bases unmatched: 2. The CDR3: CAISEALAGGQETQYF. CDR3 coding DNA: TGTGCCATCAGTGAGGCACTAGCGGGGGGCCAAGAGACCCAGTACTTC.

The rearrangement uses TRBV20-1 and TRBJ2-2; D unresolved. This CDR3 has 13 amino acids. V dropped 3 bases and J dropped 3 bases, with 8 bases sitting between them. Germline lookup yields CDR1 DFQATT and CDR2 SNEGSKA (reference sequence). The DNA of the CDR3 is TGCAGTGCTAGCTCGCCCTACACCGGGGAGCTGTTTTTT. Translation gives CSASSPYTGELFF.

This clonotype was seen once. This rearrangement joins TRBV18 to TRBJ2-1; D is uncertain. V lost 4 bases, J lost 8 bases, and 9 bases lay in between. This CDR3 is built from 12 residues. Germline assignment: CDR1 KGHSH and CDR2 LQKENI. Here the CDR3 reads CASSRSPDEQFF. In DNA form, the CDR3 reads TGTGCCAGCTCACGAAGTCCCGATGAGCAGTTCTTC.

Points on this clonotype: One end of the junction does not line up with germline, which may come from a read error. The J gene is TRBJ1-2, the V gene TRBV4-2, with TRBD1 matching 9 bases. This CDR3 has 17 residues. CDR1 is LGHNA and CDR2 is YNFKEQ in the germline V gene. CDR3 in amino acids: CASSQERAQGANYGYTF. CDR3 DNA sequence: TGTGCCAGCAGCCAAGAAAGGGCACAGGGGGCTAATTATGGCTACACCTTC.

This clonotype was counted only a few times. The chain employs TRBV5-5 and TRBJ1-1; D ambiguous. The germline CDR1 and CDR2 sequences are SGHKS and YYEKEE (reference sequence). The length of the CDR3 is 13 residues. V was trimmed by 0 bases and J by 4 bases, leaving 7 bases between them. The CDR3 region is CASSLAYATEAFF. CDR3 coding DNA: TGTGCCAGCAGCTTGGCCTACGCCACTGAAGCTTTCTTT. The whole variable domain, filled in from reference TRBV5-5 and TRBJ1-1, reads DAGVTQSPTHLIKTRGQQVTLRCSPISGHKSVSWYQQVLGQGPQFIFQYYEKEERGRGNFPDRFSARQFPNYSSELNVNALLLGDSALYLCASSLAYATEAFFGQGTRLTVV.

This clonotype was detected a few times. The V gene is TRBV28, the J gene TRBJ1-2; 7 bases fit TRBD1. Losses at the gene ends were 5 bases for V and 6 bases for J; bases not matched to a gene: 18. Per germline, CDR1 MDHEN and CDR2 SYDVKM. CDR3 length: 17 amino acids. The CDR3 DNA reads TGTGCCAGCAGTCCCACACGCATTGACAGGGAACGAAATGGCTACACCTTC. This translates into CASSPTRIDRERNGYTF.

V usage is TRBV7-2 and J usage is TRBJ2-2; D is unclear. The CDR3 is made up of 18 amino acids. Trimming pared 0 bases from V and 3 bases from J, leaving 17 bases between. Germline CDR1 SGHTA, CDR2 FQGNSA. This CDR3 reads CASSLAGYLSRYTGELFF. CDR3 nucleotide sequence: TGTGCCAGCAGCTTAGCCGGGTATTTGAGTCGGTACACCGGGGAGCTGTTTTTT.

In its sample, this clonotype was seen a few times. The gene calls are TRBV5-1 and TRBJ1-2; a weak D match, TRBD1 (5 bases). V lost 0 bases and J 10 bases, leaving 16 bases between the germline ends. Looked up from germline, CDR1 is SGHRS and CDR2 is YFSETQ. This CDR3 is built from 14 residues. The CDR3 reads CASSLAGARESYTF. Here the CDR3 DNA reads TGCGCCAGCAGCTTGGCCGGGGCAAGAGAGTCCTACACCTTC.

There are many counts of this clonotype. This chain links TRBV12-3 or TRBV12-4 with TRBJ2-3; no clear D gene. This CDR3 is 11 amino acids long. The ends were cut back, 8 bases at V and 8 bases at J, with 11 bases in the middle. CDR3 bases: TGTGCCAGCCGAAGGTCCGGTACGCAGTATTTT. This gives the protein CASRRSGTQYF.

The gene calls are TRBV28 and TRBJ2-5; 10 bases agree with TRBD1. Losses at the gene ends were 1 base for V and 2 bases for J; bases not matched to a gene: 19. CDR3 length equals 21 residues. Germline CDR1 MDHEN, CDR2 SYDVKM. Here the CDR3 reads CASSLFLVPRRDRGFQETQYF. Here the CDR3 DNA reads TGTGCCAGCAGTTTATTTTTAGTGCCTCGGCGGGACAGGGGTTTTCAAGAGACCCAGTACTTC. The whole variable domain, remainder taken from reference TRBV28 and TRBJ2-5, is DVKVTQSSRYLVKRTGEKVFLECVQDMDHENMFWYRQDPGLGLRLIYFSYDVKMKEKGDIPEGYSVSREKKERFSLILESASTNQTSMYLCASSLFLVPRRDRGFQETQYFGPGTRLLVL.

The chain couples TRBV3-1 to TRBJ1-5; D uncertain. Germline V gene lookup returns CDR1 LGHDT and CDR2 YNNKEL (reference sequence). The V end was cut by 4 bases, the J end by 5 bases, with 21 bases between. CDR3 length: 17 amino acids. This CDR3 is CASSPSPNPWRHQPQHF. CDR3 DNA: TGTGCCAGCAGCCCCTCCCCTAACCCTTGGAGGCATCAGCCCCAGCATTTT.

This clonotype was observed many times. J is TRBJ2-3 and V is TRBV12-3 or TRBV12-4; weak D call: TRBD2 (5 bases). The CDR3 is made up of 17 amino acids. V was shortened by 4 bases and J by 1 base, with 18 bases between the two germline ends. CDR3 in amino acids: CASSSPRRPTRTDTQYF. Here the CDR3 DNA reads TGTGCCAGCAGTTCCCCGCGGAGGCCGACACGCACAGATACGCAGTATTTT.

This clonotype has only a few counts. The chain employs TRBV6-5 and TRBJ2-7; 8 bases match TRBD1. V was pared by 0 bases and J by 5 bases, with 3 bases of the junction left unmatched. Germline CDR1 reads MNHEY; CDR2 reads SVGAGI. There are 14 residues in the CDR3. CDR3 bases: TGTGCCAGCAGTTACTCATGGACAGGGCACGAGCAGTACTTC. It specifies CASSYSWTGHEQYF.